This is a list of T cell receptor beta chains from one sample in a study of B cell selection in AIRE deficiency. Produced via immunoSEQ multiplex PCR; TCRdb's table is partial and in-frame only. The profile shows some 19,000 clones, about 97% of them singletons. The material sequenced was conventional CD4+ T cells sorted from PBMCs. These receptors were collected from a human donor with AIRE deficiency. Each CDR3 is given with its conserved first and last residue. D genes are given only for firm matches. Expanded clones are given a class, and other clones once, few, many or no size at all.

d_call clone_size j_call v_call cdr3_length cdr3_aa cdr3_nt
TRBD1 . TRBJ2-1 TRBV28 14 CASSPGTGVNEQFF TGTGCCAGCAGTCCCGGGACAGGGGTCAATGAGCAGTTCTTC
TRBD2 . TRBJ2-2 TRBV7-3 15 CASSLSGGAPGELFF TGTGCCAGCAGTTTGAGCGGGGGGGCCCCCGGGGAGCTGTTTTTT
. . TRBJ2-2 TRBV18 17 CASSPPFLAANTGELFF TGTGCCAGCTCACCACCGTTCTTGGCAGCGAACACCGGGGAGCTGTTTTTT
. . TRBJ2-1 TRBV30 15 CAWLGRGGNVNEQFF TGTGCCTGGCTTGGTCGCGGGGGCAACGTGAATGAGCAGTTCTTC
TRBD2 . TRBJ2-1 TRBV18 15 CASSPLAGAYNEQFF TGTGCCAGCTCACCCTTAGCGGGAGCCTACAATGAGCAGTTCTTC
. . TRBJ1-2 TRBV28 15 CAGGGRASANYGYTF TGTGCCGGGGGAGGCAGGGCCTCAGCTAACTATGGCTACACCTTC
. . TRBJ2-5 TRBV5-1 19 CASSPSLNSRVRSGETQYF TGCGCCAGCAGCCCGTCGTTGAATAGTAGGGTTCGTTCGGGGGAGACCCAGTACTTC
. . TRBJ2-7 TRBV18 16 CASSPPAGGTSYEQYF TGTGCCAGCTCACCACCGGCAGGGGGGACCTCCTACGAGCAGTACTTC
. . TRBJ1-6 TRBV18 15 CASSPASSYNSPLHF TGTGCCAGCTCACCAGCGAGCTCCTATAATTCACCCCTCCACTTT
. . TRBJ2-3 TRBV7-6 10 CASGATTQYF TGTGCCAGCGGGGCTACTACGCAGTATTTT
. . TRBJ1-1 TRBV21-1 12 CASSKSGGEAFF TGTGCCAGCAGCAAATCCGGTGGTGAAGCTTTCTTT
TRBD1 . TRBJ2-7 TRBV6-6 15 CASRGQGLSPYEQYF TGTGCCAGCCGAGGACAGGGACTTTCTCCCTACGAGCAGTACTTC
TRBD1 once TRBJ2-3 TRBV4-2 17 CASSQGLGQGTSDTQYF TGTGCCAGCAGCCAAGGTTTGGGACAGGGGACGTCAGATACGCAGTATTTT